The rows below give T cell receptor beta chains drawn from one sample of a study of T cell responses to AZD1222 COVID-19 vaccine. Here immunoSEQ multiplex PCR was the method, and the copy in TCRdb shows in-frame clones only, minus some. The repertoire includes roughly 97,000 clones, about 88% of them detected once, and less than 3.5% sits in the top ten. This material consisted of peripheral blood, taken on day 0 of AZD1222 vaccination. The origin of the receptors is an adult in good health. The CDR3 runs from the conserved cysteine through the conserved F or W.

v_gene,j_gene,CDR3aa
TRBV5-1,TRBJ1-3,CASHGGENTGNTIYF
TRBV5-1,TRBJ2-2,CASSLWDTRELFF
TRBV19,TRBJ1-2,CASSGRGWNGYTF
TRBV27,TRBJ2-1,CASRPFSSAWNNEQFF
TRBV19,TRBJ1-1,CASSMGFDGVNTEAFF
TRBV9,TRBJ1-2,CASSAGTGGFGYTF
TRBV6-6,TRBJ1-5,CASRTSEGVSNQPQHF
TRBV18,TRBJ1-2,CASSPNQGKGYTF
TRBV15,TRBJ1-2,CATSRETSTYGYTF
TRBV6-2/TRBV6-3,TRBJ1-4,CASSSGTANEKLFF
TRBV11-3,TRBJ1-2,CASSSGTGRSGYTF
TRBV6-5,TRBJ2-3,CASSLQGSTDTQYF
TRBV28,TRBJ2-1,CASSVVRGGGEQFF
TRBV6-5,TRBJ1-2,CASTPDSGGGYTF
TRBV12-3/TRBV12-4,TRBJ1-1,CASSLFGGAEAFF
TRBV12-3/TRBV12-4,TRBJ2-7,CASSPQSYEQYF
TRBV4-2,TRBJ2-7,CASSQDGLAYLYF
TRBV5-6,TRBJ2-7,CASSLAGRQVYEQYF
TRBV24-1,TRBJ2-1,CATSDTGGGDLNEQFF
TRBV11-2,TRBJ2-2,CASSLGGQGPGELFF
TRBV7-9,TRBJ1-2,CASSPQGLANYGYTF
TRBV27,TRBJ1-2,CASRPWTGNYGYTF
TRBV6-1,TRBJ1-5,CASSDGGGNQPQHF